The sequence of this TCR beta chain was determined in a study of control samples from healthy donors and cancer patients. Per germline, CDR1 MNHNY and CDR2 SVGAGI (reference sequence). V lost 3 bases and J 2 bases, leaving 11 bases between the germline ends. The CDR3 covers 16 residues. Libraries were prepared by immunoSEQ multiplex PCR; TCRdb keeps only in-frame clonotypes and omits some of them. The sample lists some 100,000 clones, about 91% occurring once. The TCR was taken from a man aged 25-45 years in good health. This chain joins TRBV6-6 and TRBJ2-6; D perhaps matches TRBD1 (5 bases). Sequencing was carried out using blood. The CDR3 DNA reads as TGTGCCAGCAGTTATGGGGCAGGGACTGGGGCCAACGTCCTGACTTTC. Its protein product is CASSYGAGTGANVLTF.